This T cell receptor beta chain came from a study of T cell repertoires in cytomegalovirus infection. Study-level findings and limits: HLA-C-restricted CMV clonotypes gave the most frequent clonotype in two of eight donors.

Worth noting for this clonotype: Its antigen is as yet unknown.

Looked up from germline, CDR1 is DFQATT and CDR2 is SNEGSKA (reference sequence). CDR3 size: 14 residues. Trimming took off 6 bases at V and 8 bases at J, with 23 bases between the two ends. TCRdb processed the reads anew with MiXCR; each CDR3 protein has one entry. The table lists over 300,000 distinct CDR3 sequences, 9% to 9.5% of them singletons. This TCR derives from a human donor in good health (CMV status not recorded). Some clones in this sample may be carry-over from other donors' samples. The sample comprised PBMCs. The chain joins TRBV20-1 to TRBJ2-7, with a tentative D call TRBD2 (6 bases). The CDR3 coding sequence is TGCAGTGCCCTCGGGGAGGTCGGTACTGCGAAGCAGTACTTC. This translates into CSALGEVGTAKQYF.